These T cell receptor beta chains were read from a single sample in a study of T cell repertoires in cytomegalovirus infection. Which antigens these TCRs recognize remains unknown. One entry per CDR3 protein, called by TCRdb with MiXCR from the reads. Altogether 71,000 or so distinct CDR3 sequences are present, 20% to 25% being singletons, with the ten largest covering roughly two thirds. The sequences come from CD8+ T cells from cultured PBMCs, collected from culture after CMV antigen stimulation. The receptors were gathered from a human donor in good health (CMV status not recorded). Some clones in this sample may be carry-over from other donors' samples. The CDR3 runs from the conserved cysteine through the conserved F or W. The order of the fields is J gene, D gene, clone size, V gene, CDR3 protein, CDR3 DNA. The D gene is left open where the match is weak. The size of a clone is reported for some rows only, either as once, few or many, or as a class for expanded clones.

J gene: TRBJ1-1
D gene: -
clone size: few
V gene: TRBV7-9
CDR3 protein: CASSTSFTEAFF
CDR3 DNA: TGTGCCAGCAGCACGAGTTTTACTGAAGCTTTCTTT

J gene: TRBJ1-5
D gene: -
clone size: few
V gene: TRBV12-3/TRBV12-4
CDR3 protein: CASSPLPGLDQPQHF
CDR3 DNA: TGTGCCAGCAGTCCCCTCCCAGGTCTCGATCAGCCCCAGCATTTT

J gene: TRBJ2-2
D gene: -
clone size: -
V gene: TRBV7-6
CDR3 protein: CASSDVYRGNIGELFF
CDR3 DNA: TGTGCCAGCAGCGATGTTTACAGAGGGAACATCGGGGAGCTGTTTTTT

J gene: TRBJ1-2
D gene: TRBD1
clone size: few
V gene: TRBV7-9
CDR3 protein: CASRPDREDYGYTF
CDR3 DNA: TGTGCCAGCAGACCGGACAGGGAGGACTATGGCTACACCTTC

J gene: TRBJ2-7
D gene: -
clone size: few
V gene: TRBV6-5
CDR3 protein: CASKQQGGTYEQYF
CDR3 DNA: TGTGCCAGCAAACAACAGGGGGGGACCTACGAGCAGTACTTC

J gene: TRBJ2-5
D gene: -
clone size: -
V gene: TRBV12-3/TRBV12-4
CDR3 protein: CASKSSGSQETQYF
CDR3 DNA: TGTGCCAGCAAAAGCAGCGGATCGCAAGAGACCCAGTACTTC

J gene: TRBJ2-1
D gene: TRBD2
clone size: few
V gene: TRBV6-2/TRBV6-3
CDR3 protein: CATSAGGPWNEQFF
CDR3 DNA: TGTGCCACCTCAGCGGGGGGGCCTTGGAATGAGCAGTTCTTC

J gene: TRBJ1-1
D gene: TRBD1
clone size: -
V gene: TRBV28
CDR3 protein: CASRGDRWLTEAFF
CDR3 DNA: TGTGCCAGCAGGGGGGACAGGTGGCTCACTGAAGCTTTCTTT

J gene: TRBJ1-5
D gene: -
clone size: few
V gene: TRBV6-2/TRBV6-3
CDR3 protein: CASSPGVVGQPQHF
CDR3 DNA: TGTGCCAGCAGCCCAGGGGTCGTAGGTCAGCCCCAGCATTTT

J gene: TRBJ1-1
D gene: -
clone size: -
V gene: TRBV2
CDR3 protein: CASSDLDPKAFF
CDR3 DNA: TGTGCCAGCAGTGACTTGGACCCAAAAGCTTTCTTT

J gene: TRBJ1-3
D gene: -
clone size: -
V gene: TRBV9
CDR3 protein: CASSGDRAGNTIYF
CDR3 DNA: TGTGCCAGCAGCGGCGACAGAGCGGGAAACACCATATATTTT

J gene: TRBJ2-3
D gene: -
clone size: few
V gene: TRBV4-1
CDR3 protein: CASSLQSPDTQYF
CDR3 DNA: TGCGCCAGCAGCTTACAGAGCCCGGATACGCAGTATTTT

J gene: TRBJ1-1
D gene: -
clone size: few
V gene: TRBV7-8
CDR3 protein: CATEPDRGTPPEAFF
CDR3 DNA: TGTGCCACCGAACCGGATAGGGGGACGCCTCCCGAAGCTTTCTTT

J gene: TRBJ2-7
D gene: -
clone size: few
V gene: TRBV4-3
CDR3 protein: CASSPSQSYEQYF
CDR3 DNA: TGCGCCAGCAGCCCCAGCCAGTCATACGAGCAGTACTTC

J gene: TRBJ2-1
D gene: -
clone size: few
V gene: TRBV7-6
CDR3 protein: CASSLRAWDNEQFF
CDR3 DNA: TGTGCCAGCAGCTTGCGGGCATGGGACAATGAGCAGTTCTTC

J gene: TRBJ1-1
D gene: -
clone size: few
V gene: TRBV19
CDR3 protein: CASSFGQGMNTEAFF
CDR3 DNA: TGTGCCAGTAGTTTCGGCCAGGGGATGAACACTGAAGCTTTCTTT

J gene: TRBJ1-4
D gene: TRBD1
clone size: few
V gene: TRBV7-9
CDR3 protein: CASSSPGQGPPTNEKLFF
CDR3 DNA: TGTGCCAGCAGCTCTCCGGGACAGGGCCCTCCAACTAATGAAAAACTGTTTTTT

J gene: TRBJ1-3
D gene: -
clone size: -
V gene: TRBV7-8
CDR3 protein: CASSSNGGNTIYF
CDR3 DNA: TGTGCCAGCAGTTCAAATGGTGGAAACACCATATATTTT

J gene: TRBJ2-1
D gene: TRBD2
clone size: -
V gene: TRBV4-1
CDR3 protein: CASTSSAGRNEQFF
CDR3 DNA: TGCGCCAGCACCTCCTCAGCGGGGCGCAATGAGCAGTTCTTC

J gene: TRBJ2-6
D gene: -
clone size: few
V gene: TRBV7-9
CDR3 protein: CASRPESTGANVLTF
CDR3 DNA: TGTGCCAGCAGACCGGAGAGTACTGGGGCCAACGTCCTGACTTTC

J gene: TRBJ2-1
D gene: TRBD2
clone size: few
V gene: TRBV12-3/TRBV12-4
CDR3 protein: CASSFKRGYNEQFF
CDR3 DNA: TGTGCCAGCAGTTTTAAGCGGGGCTACAATGAGCAGTTCTTC

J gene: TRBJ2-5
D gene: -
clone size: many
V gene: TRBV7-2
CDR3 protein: CASSFRTDQETQYF
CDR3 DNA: TGTGCCAGCAGCTTCCGGACAGACCAAGAGACCCAGTACTTC

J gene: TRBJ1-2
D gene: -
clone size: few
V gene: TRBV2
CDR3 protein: CASSVTAGSFYGYTF
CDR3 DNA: TGTGCCAGCAGTGTAACGGCAGGAAGCTTCTATGGCTACACCTTC

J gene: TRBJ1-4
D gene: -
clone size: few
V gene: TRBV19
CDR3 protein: CASSMPRNEKLFF
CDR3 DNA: TGTGCCAGTAGTATGCCCAGGAATGAAAAACTGTTTTTT

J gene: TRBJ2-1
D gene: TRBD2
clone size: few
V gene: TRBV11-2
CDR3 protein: CASSKLAGRYNEQFF
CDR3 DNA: TGTGCCAGCAGCAAACTAGCGGGGCGGTACAATGAGCAGTTCTTC

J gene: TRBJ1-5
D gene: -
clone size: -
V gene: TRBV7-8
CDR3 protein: CASSNRQTGQPQHF
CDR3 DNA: TGTGCCAGCAGCAACAGACAGACAGGTCAGCCCCAGCATTTT

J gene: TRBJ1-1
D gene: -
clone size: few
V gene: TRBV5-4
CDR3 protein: CASSLGVITEAFF
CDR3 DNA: TGTGCCAGCAGCTTAGGGGTTATCACTGAAGCTTTCTTT

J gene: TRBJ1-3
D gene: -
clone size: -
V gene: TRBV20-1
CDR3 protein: CSARGREAIGNTIYF
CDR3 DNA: TGCAGTGCTAGGGGCAGGGAGGCAATTGGAAACACCATATATTTT

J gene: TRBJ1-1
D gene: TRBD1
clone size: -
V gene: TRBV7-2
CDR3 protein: CASSPHGTENTEAFF
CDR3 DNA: TGTGCCAGCAGCCCGCACGGGACAGAGAACACTGAAGCTTTCTTT

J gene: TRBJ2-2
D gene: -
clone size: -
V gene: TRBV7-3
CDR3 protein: CASSYLSGELFF
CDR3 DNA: TGTGCCAGCAGCTATCTCTCCGGGGAGCTGTTTTTT

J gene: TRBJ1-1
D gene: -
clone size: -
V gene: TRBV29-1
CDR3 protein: CSVPNRNTEAFF
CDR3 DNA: TGCAGCGTTCCTAATAGGAACACTGAAGCTTTCTTT

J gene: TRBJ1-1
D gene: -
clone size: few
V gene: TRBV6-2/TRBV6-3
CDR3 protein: CASRTDPYRSEAFF
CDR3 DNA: TGTGCCAGCAGGACAGATCCCTACAGGTCTGAAGCTTTCTTT

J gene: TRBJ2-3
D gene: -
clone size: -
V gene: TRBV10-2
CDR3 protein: CASTDSGFTDTQYF
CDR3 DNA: TGCGCCAGCACAGATAGCGGATTCACAGATACGCAGTATTTT

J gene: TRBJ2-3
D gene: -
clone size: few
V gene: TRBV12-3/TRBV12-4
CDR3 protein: CASSFGGDTQYF
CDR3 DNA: TGTGCCAGCAGTTTTGGTGGGGATACGCAGTATTTT

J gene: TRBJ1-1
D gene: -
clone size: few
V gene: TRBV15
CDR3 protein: CATSRYGDPNTEAFF
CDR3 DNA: TGTGCCACCAGCAGATATGGGGATCCGAACACTGAAGCTTTCTTT

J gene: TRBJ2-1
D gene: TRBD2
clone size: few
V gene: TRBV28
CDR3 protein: CASSRLASNEQFF
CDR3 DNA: TGTGCCAGCAGCCGACTAGCGAGCAATGAGCAGTTCTTC

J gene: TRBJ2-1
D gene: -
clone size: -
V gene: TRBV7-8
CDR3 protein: CASSLSAGHNEQFF
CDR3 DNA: TGTGCCAGCAGCTTATCAGCGGGTCACAATGAGCAGTTCTTC

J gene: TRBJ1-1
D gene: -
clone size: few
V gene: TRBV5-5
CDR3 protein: CASSSLRDQRIQYEAFF
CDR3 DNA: TGTGCCAGCAGTTCTCTCCGGGACCAACGAATCCAGTATGAAGCTTTCTTT

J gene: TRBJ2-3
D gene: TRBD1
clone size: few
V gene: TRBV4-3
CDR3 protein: CASSQENTGVRADTQYF
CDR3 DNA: TGCGCCAGCAGCCAGGAAAATACAGGGGTCAGGGCAGATACGCAGTATTTT

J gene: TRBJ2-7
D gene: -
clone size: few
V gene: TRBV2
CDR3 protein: CASLAREQYF
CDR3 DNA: TGTGCCTCCCTGGCGAGAGAGCAGTACTTC

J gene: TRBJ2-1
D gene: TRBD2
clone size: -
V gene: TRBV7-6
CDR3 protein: CASSPSGVYNEQFF
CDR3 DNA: TGTGCCAGCAGCCCCAGCGGGGTCTACAATGAGCAGTTCTTC

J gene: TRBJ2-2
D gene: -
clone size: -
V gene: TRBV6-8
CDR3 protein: CASTFGQYTGELFF
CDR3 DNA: TGTGCCAGCACCTTCGGACAATACACCGGGGAGCTGTTTTTT

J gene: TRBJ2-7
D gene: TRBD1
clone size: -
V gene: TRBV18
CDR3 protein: CASSPNFRTGGLGEQYF
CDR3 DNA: TGTGCCAGCTCACCCAATTTCCGGACAGGGGGCCTCGGCGAGCAGTACTTC

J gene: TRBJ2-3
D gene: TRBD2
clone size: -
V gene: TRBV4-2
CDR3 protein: CASSQEGTSDLRDTQYF
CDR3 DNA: TGTGCCAGCAGCCAAGAAGGGACTAGCGACCTGAGGGATACGCAGTATTTT